This TCR beta chain originates from a study of T-cell reconstitution after alpha-beta-depleted transplantation in children. Study results and limitations: Day-60 TCRbeta diversity that was high in some patients was derived from surviving recipient T cells and thymic progenitors. One year post-transplant, T-cell counts and diversity were largely derived from T cells produced anew.

As for this clonotype: Its target is unknown.

In germline, CDR1 is MNHEY, CDR2 SVGAGI. This CDR3 comprises 15 residues. With V trimmed by 2 bases and J by 4 bases, 3 bases remained unmatched. This sample's TCRbeta library carried unique molecular identifier barcodes. TCRdb re-analysed the PCR reads in MiXCR, keeping a single row per CDR3 protein. The data contain about 130,000 distinct CDR3 sequences, 9.7% of them singletons. The sequence derives from a girl under three years old who had a stem cell transplant for combined immunodeficiency, so the T cells may come from the graft donor. The sequences come from PBMCs, mostly from graft donor cells, collected 180 days after TCRalphabeta/CD19-depleted stem cell transplant. The rearrangement joins TRBV6-5 to TRBJ2-2; 8 nucleotides agree with TRBD1. The CDR3 DNA is TGTGCCAGCAGTTACCGACAGGGGAGCACCGGGGAGCTGTTTTTT. Amino acids: CASSYRQGSTGELFF.